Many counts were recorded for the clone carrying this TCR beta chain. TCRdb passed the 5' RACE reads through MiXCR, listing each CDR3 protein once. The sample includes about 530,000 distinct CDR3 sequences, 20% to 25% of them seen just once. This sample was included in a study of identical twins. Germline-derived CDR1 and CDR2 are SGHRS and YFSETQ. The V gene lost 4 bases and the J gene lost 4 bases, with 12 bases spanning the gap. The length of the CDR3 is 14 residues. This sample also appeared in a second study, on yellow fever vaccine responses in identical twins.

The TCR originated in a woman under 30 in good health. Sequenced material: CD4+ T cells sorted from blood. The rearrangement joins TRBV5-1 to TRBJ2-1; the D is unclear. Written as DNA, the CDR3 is TGCGCCAGCAGCCCCCCCCCTCTTTACAATGAGCAGTTCTTC. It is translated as CASSPPPLYNEQFF.